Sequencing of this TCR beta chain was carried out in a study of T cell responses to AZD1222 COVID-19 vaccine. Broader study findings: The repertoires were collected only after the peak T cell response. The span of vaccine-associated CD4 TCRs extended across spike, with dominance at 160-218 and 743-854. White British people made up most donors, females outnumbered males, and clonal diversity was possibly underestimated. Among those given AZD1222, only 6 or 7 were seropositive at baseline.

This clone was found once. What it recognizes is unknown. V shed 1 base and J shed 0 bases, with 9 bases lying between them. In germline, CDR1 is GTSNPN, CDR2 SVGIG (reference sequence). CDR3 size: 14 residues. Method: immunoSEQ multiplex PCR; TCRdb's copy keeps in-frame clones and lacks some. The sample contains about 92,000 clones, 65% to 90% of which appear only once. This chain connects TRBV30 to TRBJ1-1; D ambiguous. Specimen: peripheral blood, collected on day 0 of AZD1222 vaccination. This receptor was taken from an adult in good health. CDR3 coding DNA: TGTGCCTGGAGTGCCCGGACCCTGAACACTGAAGCTTTCTTT. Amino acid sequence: CAWSARTLNTEAFF. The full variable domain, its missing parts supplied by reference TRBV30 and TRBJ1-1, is SQTIHQWPATLVQPVGSPLSLECTVEGTSNPNLYWYRQAAGRGLQLLFYSVGIGQISSEVPQNLSASRPQDRQFILSSKKLLLSDSGFYLCAWSARTLNTEAFFGQGTRLTVV.